The 22 T cell receptor beta chains listed next were all sequenced from one sample in a study of T cell responses to AZD1222 COVID-19 vaccine. Data came from immunoSEQ multiplex PCR; TCRdb stores just in-frame clones and leaves some out. This sample carries approximately 14,000 clones, about 80% of them seen once, and the ten largest clones take around 39%. This material consisted of peripheral blood, taken 28 days after the second AZD1222 dose. These receptor sequences come from an adult who received the AZD1222 COVID-19 vaccine.

The chain has TRBV5-4 and TRBJ2-7; 8 bases map to TRBD1. The germline CDR1 and CDR2 sequences are SGHNT and YYREEE (reference sequence). Losses at the gene ends were 3 bases for V and 2 bases for J; bases not matched to a gene: 7. The CDR3 has 15 residues. The CDR3 spells CASSSRDRSTYEQYF. Here the CDR3 DNA reads TGTGCCAGCAGCTCCCGGGACAGGAGTACCTACGAGCAGTACTTC.

The chain couples TRBV19 to TRBJ1-2, with 11 nucleotides matching TRBD1. The CDR3 totals 14 residues. Trimming cost V 6 bases and J 4 bases; bases outside gene matches: 4. Germline-derived CDR1 and CDR2 are LNHDA and SQIVND (reference sequence). The CDR3: CASRRTGGSYGYTF. The DNA of the CDR3 is TGTGCCAGTAGACGGACAGGGGGCTCCTATGGCTACACCTTC.

The gene calls are TRBV11-1 and TRBJ1-2; D ambiguous. Trimming left V 1 base short and J 3 bases short, with 6 bases between. The CDR3 totals 13 residues. The germline gives CDR1 SGHAT, CDR2 FQDESV (reference sequence). As DNA, the CDR3 is TGTGCCAGCAGCTTAGGGGCGGACTATGGCTACACCTTC. It specifies CASSLGADYGYTF.

CDR3 nucleotides: TGTGCCAGCAGCGACCGTGGGGGGCGGAACACTGAAGCTTTCTTT. Amino acid sequence: CASSDRGGRNTEAFF. This rearrangement joins TRBV7-3 to TRBJ1-1; maybe TRBD1 (6 bases). Germline CDR1 is SGHTA and CDR2 is FQGTGA. V lost 5 bases and J lost 1, with 14 bases in between. The CDR3 length is 15 residues.

The chain employs TRBV30 and TRBJ1-5; tentatively, D is TRBD1 (6 bases). The CDR3 has 13 amino acids. Germline-derived CDR1 and CDR2 are GTSNPN and SVGIG (reference sequence). Trimming removed 4 bases from V and 7 bases from J, with 14 bases in between. CDR3 in amino acids: CAWTRGSGQPQHF. The CDR3 coding sequence is TGTGCCTGGACGAGGGGGTCAGGCCAGCCCCAGCATTTT.

J is TRBJ2-7 and V is TRBV19, with a weak D call TRBD2 (5 bases). The germline CDR1 and CDR2 sequences are LNHDA and SQIVND (reference sequence). CDR3 length: 15 residues. The V and J ends lost 1 base and 2 bases respectively, with 12 bases between them. CDR3 DNA sequence: TGTGCCAGTAGTATAGCCCTGGGGAGAACCTACGAGCAGTACTTC. Protein sequence: CASSIALGRTYEQYF.

The gene calls are TRBV6-8 and TRBJ1-5; D not certain. The germline CDR1 and CDR2 sequences are MNHGY and SAAAGT. Between the trimmed V and J ends, which lost 3 bases and 0 bases, there was a span of 9 bases. The CDR3 runs 15 residues. CDR3 coding DNA: TGTGCCAGCAGTTATCGGGATTATAGCAATCAGCCCCAGCATTTT. Protein sequence: CASSYRDYSNQPQHF.

The rearrangement uses TRBV29-1 and TRBJ1-2; D gene unclear. Germline V gene data show CDR1 as SQVTM and CDR2 as ANQGSEA. The CDR3 length is 14 residues. Trimming pared 4 bases from V and 0 bases from J, leaving 12 bases between. In DNA form, the CDR3 reads TGCAGCGTTGCGCGCGACACATCTAACTATGGCTACACCTTC. Amino acids: CSVARDTSNYGYTF.

V gene TRBV18 combines with J gene TRBJ1-1; TRBD1 matches at 7 bases. Germline CDR1 reads KGHSH; CDR2 reads LQKENI. The CDR3 extends over 14 amino acids. The V gene end was trimmed by 4 bases and the J gene end by 3 bases; junction bases not matched to a gene: 5. CDR3 protein: CASSLGTADTEAFF. CDR3 nucleotide sequence: TGTGCCAGCTCACTGGGGACAGCTGACACTGAAGCTTTCTTT.

The V call is TRBV10-3, the J call TRBJ1-5, with no clear D. Looked up from germline, CDR1 is ENHRY and CDR2 is SYGVKD. This CDR3 spans 14 amino acids. V was clipped by 2 bases and J by 4 bases, with 9 bases between them. CDR3 bases: TGTGCCATCAGTGAGGCGGGAACGAATCAGCCCCAGCATTTT. It specifies CAISEAGTNQPQHF.

This clone showed up just a few times. This chain joins TRBV6-5 and TRBJ2-7, with 9 bases lining up with TRBD1. CDR1 MNHEY and CDR2 SVGAGI come from the germline V gene. The CDR3 contains 14 residues. V lost 7 bases to trimming and J lost 2 bases; unmatched junction nucleotides: 6. CDR3 in DNA: TGTGCCAGCAAAAAACAGGGGGCGACCTACGAGCAGTACTTC. Translation gives CASKKQGATYEQYF.

The rearrangement joins TRBV7-7 to TRBJ1-1; D ambiguous. The germline V gene has CDR1 SSHAT and CDR2 FNYEAQ (reference sequence). The CDR3 spans 13 residues. V was trimmed by 5 bases and J by 2 bases, leaving 9 bases between them. The CDR3 DNA follows: TGTGCCAGCAGCCGTCGTGAAAACACTGAAGCTTTCTTT. Encoded protein: CASSRRENTEAFF.

The chain couples TRBV18 to TRBJ1-1, with 10 bases matching TRBD1. The germline CDR1 and CDR2 sequences are KGHSH and LQKENI. V was pared by 3 bases and J by 5 bases, with 3 bases of the junction left unmatched. This CDR3 spans 14 amino acids. CDR3 sequence (DNA): TGTGCCAGCTCACCCACGGACAGGGGGACTGAAGCTTTCTTT. Translation: CASSPTDRGTEAFF.

The rearrangement uses TRBV18 and TRBJ2-1, with D perhaps matching TRBD2 (7 bases). CDR3 size: 17 residues. The germline V gene has CDR1 KGHSH and CDR2 LQKENI. V was pared by 2 bases and J by 5 bases, with 19 bases between. The CDR3 DNA is TGTGCCAGCTCACCATTTAATACGGCGGGGGCCAACAATGAGCAGTTCTTC. Translating it yields CASSPFNTAGANNEQFF.

This chain uses TRBV12-3 or TRBV12-4 with TRBJ1-1; no firm D call. The V and J ends lost 1 base and 9 bases respectively, with 12 bases between them. This CDR3 is built from 13 residues. The CDR3 loop is CASSLDRSQKAFF. In nucleotides, the CDR3 is TGTGCCAGCAGTTTAGATAGGTCGCAGAAAGCTTTCTTT.

The rearrangement links TRBV5-1 to TRBJ2-3; 12 nucleotides match TRBD2. The CDR3 sequence is 16 residues long. Germline assignment: CDR1 SGHRS and CDR2 YFSETQ. V was pared by 0 bases and J by 2 bases, with 1 base of the junction left unmatched. The CDR3 region is CASSLGLAGDTDTQYF. For the CDR3, the DNA is TGCGCCAGCAGCTTGGGACTAGCGGGAGACACAGATACGCAGTATTTT.

The CDR3 DNA follows: TGTGCCAGCAGCTTATCGGGGGGAGAGACCCAGTACTTC. Amino acids: CASSLSGGETQYF. The chain uses TRBV7-7 and TRBJ2-5; TRBD2 agrees at 7 bases. V dropped 2 bases and J dropped 4; count of bases not matched to a gene: 1. Germline CDR1 reads SSHAT; CDR2 reads FNYEAQ (reference sequence). This CDR3 is built from 13 residues.

This clone was observed a handful of times. The J gene is TRBJ1-2, the V gene TRBV7-2, with TRBD1 matching 8 bases. V was pared by 3 bases and J by 4 bases, with 4 bases of the junction left unmatched. CDR3 size: 14 residues. CDR1 SGHTA and CDR2 FQGNSA come from the germline V gene. For the CDR3, the DNA is TGTGCCAGCAGCTTTACAGGGGGACGCTATGGCTACACCTTC. Protein sequence: CASSFTGGRYGYTF. Drawing the rest from reference TRBV7-2 and TRBJ1-2, the complete variable domain is GAGVSQSPSNKVTEKGKDVELRCDPISGHTALYWYRQSLGQGLEFLIYFQGNSAPDKSGLPSDRFSAERTGGSVSTLTIQRTQQEDSAVYLCASSFTGGRYGYTFGSGTRLTVV.

This sequence joins TRBV6-5 and TRBJ2-7; D is uncertain. V shed 2 bases and J shed 4 bases, with 12 bases lying between them. The CDR3 is 14 residues long. CDR1 and CDR2 from the germline V gene are MNHEY and SVGAGI. The CDR3 is CASSYRLSDYEQYF. The CDR3 DNA sequence: TGTGCCAGCAGTTACCGATTGTCCGATTACGAGCAGTACTTC.

The chain combines TRBV7-3 with TRBJ1-1; 7 nucleotides line up with TRBD1. CDR3 length: 15 residues. Germline CDR1 and CDR2: SGHTA and FQGTGA. The trim removed 4 bases at V and 1 base at J, leaving 6 bases unmatched. DNA of the CDR3: TGTGCCAGCAGCTCACAGGGGTCGGGGAACACTGAAGCTTTCTTT. Translated: CASSSQGSGNTEAFF.

V usage is TRBV3-1 (or the pseudogene TRBV3-2) and J usage is TRBJ2-1; possibly TRBD1 for D (5 bases). Germline V gives CDR1 LGHDT, CDR2 YNNKEL (reference sequence). This CDR3 region has 12 residues. Trimming took off 1 base at V and 8 bases at J, with 6 bases between the two ends. CDR3: CASSQVGDEQFF. In DNA, the CDR3 is TGTGCCAGCAGCCAAGTAGGGGATGAGCAGTTCTTC.

V usage is TRBV19 and J usage is TRBJ2-3; weak D call: TRBD2 (6 bases). CDR1 is LNHDA, CDR2 SQIVND, per germline (reference sequence). The CDR3 is made up of 14 amino acids. The ends were cut back, 4 bases at V and 1 base at J, with 9 bases in the middle. CDR3 nucleotide sequence: TGTGCCAGTAGTAATAGCGGCCGCACAGATACGCAGTATTTT. This codes for CASSNSGRTDTQYF.